The 23 T cell receptor beta chains presented below share a single source sample, sequenced in a study of Graves' ophthalmopathy and Graves' hyperthyroidism. Transcripts of RNA were the source for amplifying TCR beta CDR3 regions. RT-PCR with HTBI primers came first, then second-round multiplex PCR. A single record per CDR3 protein comes from TCRdb applying MiXCR to the multiplex PCR reads. The sample has roughly 1.1 million distinct CDR3 sequences; less than 45% are singletons. The sequenced sample consisted of peripheral blood or thyroid tissue (not recorded which). These receptor sequences come from an adult man with Graves' hyperthyroidism.

A word on this clonotype: Just one base apart from a much larger clone, this may be a read error. The rearrangement links TRBV5-1 to TRBJ1-4; maybe TRBD1 (6 bases). This CDR3 has 14 residues. Germline lookup yields CDR1 SGHRS and CDR2 YFSETQ. Trimming took 10 bases from V and 3 from J, leaving 16 bases between them. The CDR3 bases are TGCGCCGGCAAACAACAGGGATCTAATGAAAAACTGTTTTTT. Translating gives CAGKQQGSNEKLFF. Supplemented by reference TRBV5-1 and TRBJ1-4, the full variable domain reads KAGVTQTPRYLIKTRGQQVTLSCSPISGHRSVSWYQQTPGQGLQFLFEYFSETQRNKGNFPGRFSGRQFSNSRSEMNVSTLELGDSALYLCAGKQQGSNEKLFFGSGTQLSVL.

About this clonotype: This may stem from a read error, because a much larger clone lies one nucleotide away. V is TRBV2 and J is TRBJ2-5, with 8 nucleotides matching TRBD1. CDR1 and CDR2 from the germline V gene are SNHLY and FYNNEI. The CDR3 contains 15 residues. DNA for the CDR3: TGTGCCGGCAGTGGGTCAGGGGGCATCCAAGAGACCCAGTACTTC. This sequence encodes CAGSGSGGIQETQYF.

The V and J genes are TRBV9 and TRBJ1-5, with D possibly matching TRBD1 (6 bases). V shed 4 bases and J shed 2 bases, with 22 bases lying between them. CDR1 and CDR2 from the germline V gene are SGDLS and YYNGEE. This CDR3 spans 18 amino acids. The CDR3 region is CASSQEQGPFFGNQPQHF. CDR3 in DNA: TGTGCCAGCAGCCAAGAACAGGGCCCTTTTTTTGGCAATCAGCCCCAGCATTTT.

This clonotype was counted between two and nine times. V usage is TRBV7-9 and J usage is TRBJ1-2, with D uncertain. The CDR3 is made up of 14 amino acids. The germline V gene encodes CDR1 SEHNR and CDR2 FQNEAQ (reference sequence). Trimming shortened V by 5 bases and J by 4 bases, and 14 bases separated the two germline ends. CDR3 sequence: CASSPDGVGYGYTF. The CDR3 DNA sequence: TGTGCCAGCAGCCCCGACGGGGTCGGCTATGGCTACACCTTC.

The chain combines TRBV10-3 with TRBJ1-5, with unresolved D. Trimming took off 10 bases at V and 2 bases at J, with 18 bases between the two ends. Germline V lookup: CDR1 ENHRY, CDR2 SYGVKD. CDR3 length: 15 amino acids. For the CDR3, the DNA is TGTGCCACCGGTGGCCCGACAATAGGCAATCAGCCCCAGCATTTT. Protein: CATGGPTIGNQPQHF.

The chain has TRBV29-1 and TRBJ2-5, with TRBD1 identical over 8 bases. The DNA end is more similar to TRBJ2-4, so the J call may be wrong. This CDR3 contains 12 residues. Germline CDR1 is SQVTM and CDR2 is ANQGSEA. The CDR3 loop is CSVHGQGGIQYF. The CDR3 DNA reads TGCAGCGTTCATGGACAGGGAGGCATTCAGTACTTC.

This clonotype was picked up many times. The chain couples TRBV6-5 to TRBJ1-5, with no clear D. Germline lookup yields CDR1 MNHEY and CDR2 SVGAGI. Trimming left V 2 bases short and J 2 bases short, with 10 bases between. The CDR3 length is 15 residues. The CDR3 loop reads CASSYTPMGNQPQHF. The CDR3 DNA sequence: TGTGCCAGCAGTTACACCCCTATGGGCAATCAGCCCCAGCATTTT.

The chain has TRBV12-3 or TRBV12-4 and TRBJ1-1, with no clear D. Trimming took 7 bases from V and 1 from J, leaving 10 bases between them. This CDR3 has 13 amino acids. As DNA, the CDR3 is TGTGCCAGCACCTGGGAAGAGAACACTGAAGCTTTCTTT. It translates to CASTWEENTEAFF.

This clonotype was observed a handful of times. The rearrangement joins TRBV7-8 to TRBJ2-7, with D possibly TRBD2 on 5 matching bases. V lost 1 base, J lost 1 base, and 8 bases lay in between. From germline, CDR1 is SGHVS and CDR2 FQNEAQ. This CDR3 has 14 amino acids. The CDR3 protein is CASSLEEVSYEQYF. CDR3 sequence (DNA): TGTGCCAGCAGCTTAGAGGAGGTATCCTACGAGCAGTACTTC.

This clonotype appeared many times. The chain recombines TRBV13 with TRBJ1-4; D gene unclear. CDR1 PRHDT and CDR2 FYEKMQ come from the germline V gene (reference sequence). CDR3 length equals 14 residues. The V end lost 7 bases, the J end lost 7 bases, and 16 bases lay between the germline ends. This chain's CDR3 is CASTSMGIGEKLFF. In DNA, the CDR3 is TGTGCCAGCACCTCAATGGGGATCGGTGAAAAACTGTTTTTT.

Worth noting for this clonotype: This may arise from a read error, as a much more abundant clone is one base away. The rearrangement links TRBV29-1 to TRBJ2-5, with unresolved D. Between the trimmed V and J ends, which lost 6 bases and 1 base, there was a span of 18 bases. The CDR3 sequence is 15 residues long. Germline lookup yields CDR1 SQVTM and CDR2 ANQGSEA. CDR3 in amino acids: CSVQLTAAPQETQYF. In DNA form, the CDR3 reads TGCAGCGTCCAATTGACGGCGGCACCCCAAGAGACCCAGTACTTC.

The V gene is TRBV7-6, the J gene TRBJ1-2, with 11 bases that match TRBD1. The CDR3 has 15 amino acids. V shed 2 bases, J shed 6 bases, and the junction held 5 bases outside the gene matches. Germline CDR1 is SGHVS and CDR2 is FNYEAQ. CDR3: CASSLTDRGQNGYTF. For the CDR3, the DNA is TGTGCCAGCAGCTTAACGGACAGGGGGCAGAATGGCTACACCTTC.

This clonotype appeared a few times. This may be a read error, as it is one base from a much larger clone. The chain couples TRBV7-2 to TRBJ2-5, with TRBD2 matching 7 bases. Germline V gene sequence: CDR1 SGHTA, CDR2 FQGNSA. The CDR3 sequence is 15 residues long. The CDR3 bases are TGTGCCGGCAGCTTCCGGACTAGAAGAGAAGAGACCCAGTACTTC. Amino acid sequence: CAGSFRTRREETQYF. Using reference TRBV7-2 and TRBJ2-5 for the parts outside the CDR3, the full variable domain is GAGVSQSPSNKVTEKGKDVELRCDPISGHTALYWYRQSLGQGLEFLIYFQGNSAPDKSGLPSDRFSAERTGGSVSTLTIQRTQQEDSAVYLCAGSFRTRREETQYFGPGTRLLVL.

This clonotype showed up many times. The chain carries TRBV2 and TRBJ1-6, with unresolved D. Germline V gives CDR1 SNHLY, CDR2 FYNNEI. V lost 7 bases and J 8 bases, leaving 15 bases between the germline ends. The CDR3 runs to 14 residues. The CDR3 is CASTLGASHSPLHF. CDR3 nucleotides: TGTGCCAGCACCCTCGGCGCCTCCCATTCACCCCTCCACTTT.

Details on this clonotype: The germline gene is not matched at one end of the junction; a read error may be the cause. The chain employs TRBV20-1 and TRBJ1-1; D not resolved. The germline CDR1 and CDR2 sequences are DFQATT and SNEGSKA (reference sequence). This CDR3 is 14 amino acids long. The CDR3 loop is CSATRISGNTEVFF. CDR3 coding DNA: TGCAGTGCAACTAGGATCTCTGGAAACACTGAAGTTTTCTTT.

This clonotype occurred many times. The chain recombines TRBV9 with TRBJ2-5; 7 nucleotides match TRBD1. The CDR3 covers 15 residues. Germline-derived CDR1 and CDR2 are SGDLS and YYNGEE. The ends lost 4 bases at V and 5 bases at J; junction bases unmatched: 11. The CDR3 sequence is CASSSRTGLTETQYF. The DNA for the CDR3 is TGTGCCAGCAGCTCCCGGACAGGATTGACCGAGACCCAGTACTTC.

This clonotype was recorded at least ten times. V gene TRBV20-1 combines with J gene TRBJ2-7, with D perhaps assigned TRBD1 or TRBD2 (5 bases each). CDR3 length equals 13 residues. V shed 3 bases and J shed 0 bases, with 9 bases lying between them. The germline V gene encodes CDR1 DFQATT and CDR2 SNEGSKA (reference sequence). The CDR3: CSASGGFSYEQYF. CDR3 coding DNA: TGCAGTGCTAGTGGGGGTTTCTCCTACGAGCAGTACTTC.

This clonotype came up many times. This chain uses TRBV2 with TRBJ2-2; possibly TRBD1 or TRBD2 for D (5 bases each). CDR3 length: 15 residues. With 7 bases removed from V and 9 bases from J, the gap between germline ends came to 21 bases. CDR1 and CDR2 from the germline V gene are SNHLY and FYNNEI. DNA of the CDR3: TGTGCCAGCATGAGAGACAGAGGGCCCGCTTGGGAGCTGTTTTTT. It codes for CASMRDRGPAWELFF. Using reference TRBV2 and TRBJ2-2 for the parts outside the CDR3, the full variable domain is EPEVTQTPSHQVTQMGQEVILRCVPISNHLYFYWYRQILGQKVEFLVSFYNNEISEKSEIFDDQFSVERPDGSNFTLKIRSTKLEDSAMYFCASMRDRGPAWELFFGEGSRLTVL.

This clonotype was recorded many times. The chain uses TRBV14 and TRBJ2-5; D ambiguous. CDR1 and CDR2 from the germline V gene are SGHDN and FVKESK. The CDR3 has 15 amino acids. Trimming cost V 0 bases and J 2 bases, with 10 bases left between them. CDR3 protein: CASSQERRLQETQYF. The CDR3 DNA reads as TGTGCCAGCAGCCAAGAACGGCGGCTACAAGAGACCCAGTACTTC. The full variable domain, with the rest looked up from reference TRBV14 and TRBJ2-5, is EAGVTQFPSHSVIEKGQTVTLRCDPISGHDNLYWYRRVMGKEIKFLLHFVKESKQDESGMPNNRFLAERTGGTYSTLKVQPAELEDSGVYFCASSQERRLQETQYFGPGTRLLVL.

This clonotype was counted a few times. This rearrangement joins TRBV29-1 to TRBJ2-3; 9 nucleotides match TRBD2. Germline V gene lookup returns CDR1 SQVTM and CDR2 ANQGSEA. This CDR3 region has 16 residues. J was trimmed by 0 bases and V by 4 bases; bases with no gene match: 8. The CDR3 region is CSVASSSGASTDTQYF. The CDR3 DNA follows: TGCAGCGTTGCCTCCTCTAGCGGGGCGAGCACAGATACGCAGTATTTT.

In its sample, this clonotype was seen many times. Here the CDR3 DNA reads TGTGCCAGCAGCTTATCCGTTAATTCACCCCTCCACTTT. Translating it yields CASSLSVNSPLHF. V is TRBV7-3 and J is TRBJ1-6; D not certain. The V gene's germline CDR1 is SGHTA and CDR2 FQGTGA. The CDR3 contains 13 residues. V was shortened by 2 bases and J by 6 bases, with 5 bases between the two germline ends.

This clonotype was detected ten times or more. The chain combines TRBV5-8 with TRBJ1-2; D ambiguous. Germline CDR1 and CDR2: SGHTS and YDEGEE. V lost 1 base, J lost 5 bases, and 9 bases lay in between. This CDR3 has 13 residues. This CDR3 is CASSLFTEYGYTF. The CDR3 bases are TGTGCCAGCAGCTTGTTCACAGAGTATGGCTACACCTTC.

This clonotype showed up many times. The V and J genes are TRBV2 and TRBJ1-1, with a weak D call TRBD1 (5 bases). The CDR3 is 15 amino acids. V shed 5 bases and J shed 7 bases, with 20 bases lying between them. Germline CDR1 SNHLY, CDR2 FYNNEI. In DNA form, the CDR3 reads TGTGCCAGCAGTCACAACTCCGGGACCTCAAGTGAAGCTTTCTTT. This sequence encodes CASSHNSGTSSEAFF.